This T cell receptor (beta chain) was sequenced for a study of T cell responses to AZD1222 COVID-19 vaccine (dated by TCRdb to the early 2020s). Regarding the complete study: Because spike-specific TCR depth and breadth did not differ between the two schedules, AZD1222 recipients who got a second dose at roughly 4 weeks were pooled with those who got a second dose at roughly 12 weeks. A total of 230 to 250 trial participants underwent TCR sequencing, of whom about 200 had received two doses of AZD1222 and 26 had received two doses of the MenACWY control vaccine. Enrollment into the trials was organized by age into subgroups of 18-55, 56-69 and 70-plus years, and those subgroups contained around 150, 28 and 57 TCR-sequenced participants, respectively. The full study reports these points: Participants were mostly white British and included more females than males, and it was suggested by the authors that clonal diversity may have been underestimated. CD4 TCRs associated with the vaccine covered the entire spike protein, and the dominant responses were in regions 160-218 and 743-854. Conclusions about previously exposed vaccinees are limited because only six or seven AZD1222 recipients were SARS-CoV-2 seropositive at baseline. The 56-69-year group was small, and its depth increase did not reach significance, likely because of low power. Because no samples from the day 14 peak response were available, repertoires could be characterized only after the peak T cell response. Spike-specific TCR breadth and depth rose significantly after two AZD1222 doses compared with day 0 and with MenACWY recipients. Nearly half of unique spike-specific TCRs reportedly recognized epitopes outside regions mutated in the B.1.351 and B.1.1.7 variants.

The CDR3 regions of human TCRbeta chains were subjected to immunosequencing. The paper's data handling went like this. TCRs in the repertoires were matched against a reference library of SARS-CoV-2-specific TCRs that had been generated with the MIRA antigen-specificity platform. Breadth meant the fraction of unique TCRs that were SARS-CoV-2-associated, whereas depth meant the fraction of total T cells that were SARS-CoV-2-associated. Using the MIRA data, every spike-specific TCR was mapped to the spike region that the TCR reacted to and assigned to either a CD4 or a CD8 class. Log10-transformed breadth and depth values were compared by one-way ANOVA with Sidak's multiple comparisons tests. TCRdb retrieved this table from immuneACCESS and kept in-frame rearrangements only. Not all clones are present; in checked studies, unresolved V genes account for under half, and no reason is known for the remainder. The V and J calls and the clone size are those of that table, but D and trimming were determined from the DNA. This sample gives some 90,000 clones in total; 87% of them show up just once. Of the sample, around 1.5% falls within the top ten clones.

The time point label corresponds to: baseline before first vaccination. Samples from vaccinated people were obtained from the UK trials COV001 and COV002, which included a single-blind randomized controlled phase 2/3 trial of AZD1222 (ChAdOx1 nCoV-19) in healthy adults. For TCRbeta chain sequencing, PBMC samples were collected from trial participants at day 0 and at day 28 after the second dose. As for this clone: The target of this receptor is not known. No base quality information exists; no much larger clone differs at one position.

The CDR1 and CDR2 encoded by the germline V gene are SQVTM and ANQGSEA. V lost 7 bases and J lost 7 bases; the stretch between them is 22 bases long. Its CDR3 holds 14 amino acids, cysteine through phenylalanine. Only CDR3 DNA is held: 42 bases, read in frame from base 1. The sequencing used peripheral blood, collected on day 0 of AZD1222 vaccination. This receptor was obtained from an adult in good health. The rearranged chain carries TRBV29-1 and TRBJ1-1, with TRBD1 perhaps the D gene, on 5 matching bases. The nucleotides read TGCAGCGCTAACTCGAAGGGTGGAGGGGATGAAGCTTTCTTT. Its protein reads: CSANSKGGGDEAFF.